This TCR beta chain was sequenced for a study of blood T cell repertoires in COVID-19. The CDR3 sequence is 15 residues long. Data came from immunoSEQ multiplex PCR; TCRdb stores just in-frame clones and leaves some out. Among roughly 150,000 clones, approximately 85% were seen once, and the ten largest hold less than 8%. The source of this sequence is a man older than 75 with COVID-19, enrolled during active disease. This chain links TRBV21-1 with TRBJ1-2; the D segment call TRBD1 is taken from the table without a DNA check. TRBV21-1 is given as a pseudogene. The sample consisted of peripheral blood. The CDR3 here is CASSKAFITGYGYTF. The CDR3 nucleotides are TGTGCCAGCAGCAAAGCCTTCATAACAGGGTATGGCTACACCTTC.